Below, 30 T cell receptor beta chains from the same sample are listed, as sequenced in a study of PD-L1 blockade in urothelial cancer (TCRdb year 2017). Library construction relied on the immunoSEQ multiplex PCR assay. TCRdb holds this immuneACCESS table with in-frame rearrangements only. Some clones are missing; in checked studies, unresolved V genes explain under half, and the rest has no known cause. Recorded for this sample are 30,000 to 45,000 clones; over 65% of them occurred a single time. The ten largest clones add up to 8% to 11% of the sample. Taken with the paper, the label for time point translates to: peripheral blood 6 weeks after treatment start. The sequencing here drew on PBMCs, taken around atezolizumab (anti-PD-L1) treatment. The receptors were sampled from a man aged 40-49 years with urothelial cancer.

The chain has TRBV5-1 and TRBJ1-5; the D is unclear. The CDR3 loop spans 16 amino acids. With 0 bases removed from V and 4 bases from J, the gap between germline ends came to 14 bases. Germline V gene lookup returns CDR1 SGHRS and CDR2 YFSETQ. This CDR3 is CASSLGPRAENQPQHF. CDR3 sequence (DNA): TGCGCCAGCAGCTTGGGACCTCGCGCGGAAAATCAGCCCCAGCATTTT.

This chain uses TRBV11-1 with TRBJ2-4; the match to TRBD1 covers 10 bases. The CDR3 is 15 amino acids. V was pared by 0 bases and J by 10 bases, with 6 bases of the junction left unmatched. CDR1 and CDR2 from the germline V gene are SGHAT and FQDESV (reference sequence). The CDR3 loop reads CASSLARTGGGIQYF. In DNA, the CDR3 is TGTGCCAGCAGCTTAGCTCGGACAGGGGGAGGAATTCAGTACTTC. Complete variable domain (other parts from reference TRBV11-1 and TRBJ2-4): EAEVAQSPRYKITEKSQAVAFWCDPISGHATLYWYRQILGQGPELLVQFQDESVVDDSQLPKDRFSAERLKGVDSTLKIQPAELGDSAMYLCASSLARTGGGIQYFGAGTRLSVL.

V and J are TRBV4-1 and TRBJ1-1; the match to TRBD1 covers 10 bases. CDR3 length: 19 residues. V gave up 4 bases and J gave up 3 bases; unmatched junction bases: 17. Germline CDR1 and CDR2: MGHRA and YSYEKL. The DNA of the CDR3 is TGCGCCAGCAGCCCAAATGAACCGGGACAGGGGAGTAGGTACACTGAAGCTTTCTTT. Translation gives CASSPNEPGQGSRYTEAFF.

The rearrangement links TRBV11-2 to TRBJ2-6; D unresolved. The germline CDR1 and CDR2 sequences are SGHAT and FQNNGV. The CDR3 totals 18 residues. V was trimmed by 1 base and J by 0 bases, leaving 13 bases between them. The CDR3 loop is CASSLAIGPHSGANVLTF. As DNA, the CDR3 is TGTGCCAGCAGCTTAGCGATTGGGCCCCACTCTGGGGCCAACGTCCTGACTTTC.

The chain couples TRBV19 to TRBJ2-5, with TRBD1 identical over 8 bases. With 0 bases clipped from V and 4 bases from J, the junction kept 13 bases outside the gene matches. CDR1 LNHDA and CDR2 SQIVND come from the germline V gene (reference sequence). The CDR3 runs 18 residues. CDR3 DNA: TGTGCCAGTAGTATAGATCTGACAGGGGACCCCCAGAGAGAGACCCAGTACTTC. The encoded protein is CASSIDLTGDPQRETQYF.

This clone was seen a single time. V and J are TRBV9 and TRBJ2-2; 9 bases are a match to TRBD1. Germline V CDR1 and CDR2: SGDLS, YYNGEE. V dropped 3 bases and J dropped 5; count of bases not matched to a gene: 5. The CDR3 extends over 15 amino acids. The CDR3 loop reads CASSARTGVTGELFF. The CDR3 nucleotides are TGTGCCAGCAGCGCACGGACAGGGGTGACCGGGGAGCTGTTTTTT. Full variable domain (rest looked up from reference TRBV9 and TRBJ2-2): DSGVTQTPKHLITATGQRVTLRCSPRSGDLSVYWYQQSLDQGLQFLIQYYNGEERAKGNILERFSAQQFPDLHSELNLSSLELGDSALYFCASSARTGVTGELFFGEGSRLTVL.

The chain couples TRBV30 to TRBJ1-1; 7 nucleotides align to TRBD1. Germline V gives CDR1 GTSNPN, CDR2 SVGIG (reference sequence). The J segment lost 0 bases and the V segment lost 7 bases, leaving 14 bases of the junction unmatched. There are 16 residues in the CDR3. The CDR3: CASSTGPNVMNTEAFF. Here the CDR3 DNA reads TGTGCCTCTTCGACAGGGCCTAACGTTATGAACACTGAAGCTTTCTTT. Variable domain in full (rest from reference TRBV30 and TRBJ1-1): SQTIHQWPATLVQPVGSPLSLECTVEGTSNPNLYWYRQAAGRGLQLLFYSVGIGQISSEVPQNLSASRPQDRQFILSSKKLLLSDSGFYLCASSTGPNVMNTEAFFGQGTRLTVV.

This clone was observed a handful of times. The sample carries other DNA sequences with the same CDR3. This chain connects TRBV5-1 to TRBJ2-5; 11 bases are shared with TRBD2. V lost 4 bases and J lost 4; bases outside the gene matches: 6. The V gene's germline CDR1 is SGHRS and CDR2 YFSETQ. This CDR3 region has 15 residues. CDR3 loop: CASSVTSGSGETQYF. CDR3 in DNA: TGCGCCAGCAGCGTTACTAGCGGGAGTGGAGAGACCCAGTACTTC.

This chain links TRBV30 with TRBJ1-1, with TRBD1 matching over 7 bases. J was trimmed by 5 bases and V by 1 base; bases with no gene match: 4. CDR3 size: 13 residues. The germline gives CDR1 GTSNPN, CDR2 SVGIG (reference sequence). The CDR3 loop is CAWSDRGRTEAFF. The CDR3 bases are TGTGCCTGGAGTGACAGGGGTCGTACTGAAGCTTTCTTT.

The J gene is TRBJ2-7, the V gene TRBV7-2; D is possibly TRBD2 (6 bases). CDR1 SGHTA and CDR2 FQGNSA come from the germline V gene. Trimming removed 0 bases at V and 5 bases at J, with 14 bases between. CDR3 length equals 15 residues. CDR3 loop: CASSLAWGGTDEQYF. CDR3 coding DNA: TGTGCCAGCAGCTTAGCCTGGGGCGGGACGGACGAGCAGTACTTC.

The chain uses TRBV27 and TRBJ1-1; no clear D. The germline V and J ends were trimmed by 4 bases and 1 base, with 10 bases remaining between them. Germline V lookup: CDR1 MNHEY, CDR2 SMNVEV (reference sequence). CDR3 length: 14 amino acids. As DNA, the CDR3 is TGTGCCAGCAGTTACCGTCGGGGGAACACTGAAGCTTTCTTT. This codes for CASSYRRGNTEAFF.

V gene TRBV7-2 combines with J gene TRBJ2-6; tentatively, D is TRBD1 (5 bases). This CDR3 contains 16 residues. V was trimmed by 4 bases and J by 0 bases, leaving 10 bases between them. CDR1 is SGHTA, CDR2 FQGNSA, per germline. CDR3 in amino acids: CASSSLQGSGANVLTF. The CDR3 DNA reads TGTGCCAGCAGCTCCCTTCAGGGCTCTGGGGCCAACGTCCTGACTTTC.

The genes are TRBV29-1 and TRBJ2-4; TRBD2 aligns across 9 bases. Trimming removed 3 bases from V and 9 bases from J; junction bases left unmatched: 9. There are 14 residues in the CDR3. Germline CDR1 is SQVTM and CDR2 is ANQGSEA. CDR3 DNA sequence: TGCAGCGTTGAGAGGGATAGCGGGAGAGGCATTCAGTACTTC. It is translated as CSVERDSGRGIQYF.

The V and J genes are TRBV28 and TRBJ2-1; weak D call: TRBD2 (5 bases). Between the trimmed V and J ends, which lost 6 bases and 9 bases, there was a span of 12 bases. CDR3 length equals 12 residues. Germline CDR1 and CDR2: MDHEN and SYDVKM. CDR3 in amino acids: CASRTGGSEQFF. CDR3 bases: TGTGCCAGCAGGACTGGAGGCTCTGAGCAGTTCTTC.

CDR3 sequence (DNA): TGTGCCAGCTCACTACCAGGACAGACTCAAGCTTTCTTT. The encoded protein is CASSLPGQTQAFF. V and J are TRBV18 and TRBJ1-1, with D possibly being TRBD1 (6 bases). Trimming took off 4 bases at V and 9 bases at J, with 15 bases between the two ends. This CDR3 is built from 13 residues. Germline V gene data show CDR1 as KGHSH and CDR2 as LQKENI.

The rearrangement uses TRBV19 and TRBJ2-7; D possibly corresponds to TRBD2 (5 bases). From germline, CDR1 is LNHDA and CDR2 SQIVND (reference sequence). The CDR3 consists of 13 residues. The V and J ends lost 3 bases and 3 bases respectively, with 9 bases between them. This CDR3 reads CASSIGLNYEQYF. In nucleotides, the CDR3 is TGTGCCAGTAGTATCGGACTTAACTACGAGCAGTACTTC.

V is TRBV30 and J is TRBJ2-1, with 8 bases that match TRBD1. The length of the CDR3 is 17 residues. CDR1 and CDR2 from the germline V gene are GTSNPN and SVGIG (reference sequence). Germline trimming cut 4 bases from V and 5 bases from J; bases unmatched to any gene: 16. CDR3 coding DNA: TGTGCCTGGAACCAACAGGGGGTGCGGGACGCGAACAATGAGCAGTTCTTC. Translating it yields CAWNQQGVRDANNEQFF.

The chain joins TRBV15 to TRBJ1-4; D is unresolved. V was trimmed by 0 bases and J by 6 bases, leaving 8 bases between them. There are 14 residues in the CDR3. The germline V gene has CDR1 LNHNV and CDR2 YYDKDF (reference sequence). The CDR3 DNA reads as TGTGCCACCAGCAGAGAGGAGGCCCATGAAAAACTGTTTTTT. Translating it yields CATSREEAHEKLFF.

The J gene is TRBJ2-2, the V gene TRBV9, with TRBD1 identical over 8 bases. In germline, CDR1 is SGDLS, CDR2 YYNGEE. The CDR3 is 15 residues long. Trimming removed 4 bases from V and 0 bases from J; junction bases left unmatched: 2. CDR3 residues: CASSRQGTNTGELFF. CDR3 DNA: TGTGCCAGCAGCAGACAGGGGACGAACACCGGGGAGCTGTTTTTT.

V is TRBV11-2 and J is TRBJ1-2; maybe TRBD1 (6 bases). V shed 4 bases and J shed 4 bases, with 10 bases lying between them. There are 13 residues in the CDR3. Germline V gene sequence: CDR1 SGHAT, CDR2 FQNNGV. CDR3 sequence (DNA): TGTGCCAGCAGCTCGACAGGACCCTATGGCTACACCTTC. Protein product: CASSSTGPYGYTF.

The chain is built from TRBV9 and TRBJ2-7; TRBD1 aligns across 10 bases. The CDR3 totals 15 residues. The V segment lost 4 bases and the J segment 3 bases; nucleotides outside the gene matches: 7. Germline values: CDR1 SGDLS, CDR2 YYNGEE. The CDR3 nucleotides read TGTGCCAGCAGCCCCACCGGGACAGGGGACTACGAGCAGTACTTC. It encodes CASSPTGTGDYEQYF.

V is TRBV5-5 and J is TRBJ2-7; no clear D. Per the germline V gene, CDR1 is SGHKS and CDR2 is YYEKEE (reference sequence). The CDR3 is made up of 13 amino acids. With 0 bases removed from V and 4 bases from J, the gap between germline ends came to 8 bases. In DNA, the CDR3 is TGTGCCAGCAGCTTGGAGTCCCAGTACGAGCAGTACTTC. It codes for CASSLESQYEQYF. Full variable domain (outside the CDR3, taken from reference TRBV5-5 and TRBJ2-7): DAGVTQSPTHLIKTRGQQVTLRCSPISGHKSVSWYQQVLGQGPQFIFQYYEKEERGRGNFPDRFSARQFPNYSSELNVNALLLGDSALYLCASSLESQYEQYFGPGTRLTVT.

The chain joins TRBV27 to TRBJ2-1; D is unclear. The germline gives CDR1 MNHEY, CDR2 SMNVEV (reference sequence). The CDR3 totals 12 residues. V was cut by 6 bases and J by 8 bases, with 11 bases left in between. The CDR3 loop is CASRNIVHEQFF. The DNA for the CDR3 is TGTGCCAGCAGAAATATAGTGCATGAGCAGTTCTTC.

The V and J genes are TRBV28 and TRBJ2-1, with 10 bases aligning to TRBD2. Germline V gene sequence: CDR1 MDHEN, CDR2 SYDVKM. The CDR3 contains 14 residues. V was pared by 11 bases and J by 2 bases, with 6 bases of the junction left unmatched. The CDR3 here is CASRTSGTYNEQFF. The CDR3, as DNA: TGTGCCTCCCGGACTAGCGGAACCTACAATGAGCAGTTCTTC.

The chain is built from TRBV7-2 and TRBJ2-1, with TRBD1 matching over 10 bases. The length of the CDR3 is 16 residues. Germline V gives CDR1 SGHTA, CDR2 FQGNSA. Trimming cost V 5 bases and J 4 bases; bases outside gene matches: 8. The CDR3 DNA reads TGTGCCAGCAGCCTCCGGACAGGGGGGGGATACAATGAGCAGTTCTTC. It translates to CASSLRTGGGYNEQFF.

The V and J genes are TRBV18 and TRBJ1-2; D is unclear. CDR1 KGHSH and CDR2 LQKENI come from the germline V gene. Between the trimmed V and J ends, which lost 2 bases and 5 bases, there was a span of 9 bases. CDR3 size: 13 residues. Written as DNA, the CDR3 is TGTGCCAGCTCACCAGAAGTAGTGTATGGCTACACCTTC. Translating gives CASSPEVVYGYTF.

The rearrangement links TRBV11-3 to TRBJ2-2; TRBD1 is a possible D gene (5 bases). CDR1 SGHNT and CDR2 YENEEA come from the germline V gene. This CDR3 is built from 15 residues. Trimming took 3 bases from V and 5 from J, leaving 13 bases between them. CDR3 sequence: CASSFQGSRTGELFF. The CDR3 DNA is TGTGCCAGCAGCTTCCAGGGAAGTCGAACCGGGGAGCTGTTTTTT.

This clone is a singleton in its sample. The rearrangement links TRBV29-1 to TRBJ1-1, with D unresolved. The V and J ends lost 4 bases and 2 bases respectively, with 8 bases between them. CDR1 and CDR2 (germline): SQVTM, ANQGSEA. This CDR3 spans 12 amino acids. The CDR3 DNA follows: TGCAGCGTTGTGCCGGGAAACACTGAAGCTTTCTTT. Translating gives CSVVPGNTEAFF.

This clone has only one observation. The rearrangement uses TRBV7-6 and TRBJ2-1; 7 positions agree with TRBD2. The CDR3 is made up of 17 amino acids. V trimming: 1 base; J trimming: 6 bases; junction bases outside the gene matches: 12. Germline CDR1 reads SGHVS; CDR2 reads FNYEAQ. The CDR3 nucleotides are TGTGCCAGCAGCTTAGGAGGCGGGAGAATGGGGGTCAATGAGCAGTTCTTC. This translates into CASSLGGGRMGVNEQFF.

The rearrangement joins TRBV7-8 to TRBJ2-7, with D perhaps matching TRBD2 (6 bases). The CDR3 consists of 15 residues. Trimming stripped 2 bases from V and 4 bases from J, with 15 bases between. Per germline, CDR1 SGHVS and CDR2 FQNEAQ. This CDR3 reads CASSLSWRDKYEQYF. The CDR3 region has the DNA TGTGCCAGCAGCTTATCCTGGAGGGATAAGTACGAGCAGTACTTC.